Described below is a single T cell receptor (beta chain) sequence and its context. Original handling: Estimated nucleated cell counts came from reference gene primer amplification. Profiling relied on immunoSEQ multiplex PCR, and the TCRdb table lists in-frame clones only, not all of them. The DNA gave D and trimming, while V, J and clone size come from that table. The sample lists about 220,000 clones, roughly four fifths seen once, with about 3.2% in the top ten. This sample is drawn from a study of blood T cell repertoires in COVID-19. Study at large: PBMCs, B-cell-depleted T cells, or T cells were the source of the cDNA or gDNA that made up the material.

The CDR3 is 14 amino acids. Trimming left V 3 bases short and J 5 bases short, with 13 bases between. Germline CDR1 SGHDN, CDR2 FVKESK. The study recruited people aged about 18 to 95 years across about 25 US areas. Before being deemed recovered, Cohort 3 donors had two negative PCRs, clearance, or symptom resolution. The chain is built from TRBV14 and TRBJ1-1, with a tentative D call TRBD1 (6 bases). The clonotype comes from a woman aged 60-75 years who had recovered from COVID-19. The sample was PBMCs or T cells enriched from blood (not recorded which). The CDR3 DNA reads TGTGCCAGCAGCCAGAACAGGGCTGGAACTGAAGCTTTCTTT. It specifies CASSQNRAGTEAFF.